Listed below are T cell receptor beta chains from one sample, sequenced in a study of OX40 agonist ivuxolimab in advanced cancers. The data were produced by immunoSEQ multiplex PCR, yet TCRdb's version contains in-frame clones alone and is incomplete. The sample gives approximately 46,000 clones, around 86% of which show up once; about 11% is in the top ten. The input for sequencing was CD4+ or CD8+ T cells sorted from blood, taken in a trial of the OX40 agonist ivuxolimab. These receptors came from an adult with an advanced solid tumor such as melanoma, head and neck, liver or kidney cancer. Both conserved end residues are part of each CDR3.

V gene: TRBV7-9
J gene: TRBJ2-7
CDR3 protein: CASGLLRGDYEQYF

V gene: TRBV27
J gene: TRBJ1-1
CDR3 protein: CASSLSKNTEAFF

V gene: TRBV5-1
J gene: TRBJ1-1
CDR3 protein: CASSFGTRELITEAFF

V gene: TRBV7-9
J gene: TRBJ2-1
CDR3 protein: CASSLAAGNEQFF

V gene: TRBV27
J gene: TRBJ2-7
CDR3 protein: CASSLSGGPFCEQYF

V gene: TRBV9
J gene: TRBJ1-5
CDR3 protein: CASSVGRGGNQPQHF

V gene: TRBV7-9
J gene: TRBJ2-7
CDR3 protein: CASSSPGLAHEQYF

V gene: TRBV27
J gene: TRBJ1-1
CDR3 protein: CASSLKAITEAFF

V gene: TRBV28
J gene: TRBJ2-5
CDR3 protein: CASSLRLGTDQETQYF

V gene: TRBV28
J gene: TRBJ2-7
CDR3 protein: CASSPALYEQYF

V gene: TRBV28
J gene: TRBJ1-5
CDR3 protein: CASSLDWGRSDQPQHF

V gene: TRBV27
J gene: TRBJ2-7
CDR3 protein: CASSRTSTYEQYF

V gene: TRBV7-2
J gene: TRBJ2-7
CDR3 protein: CATAGVSYEQYF

V gene: TRBV5-1
J gene: TRBJ2-2
CDR3 protein: CASSLRGNGELFF

V gene: TRBV13
J gene: TRBJ1-1
CDR3 protein: CASSLGQGTTEAFF

V gene: TRBV5-1
J gene: TRBJ1-2
CDR3 protein: CASSWGDRGFGYTF

V gene: TRBV27
J gene: TRBJ2-3
CDR3 protein: CASTPRLGLAGPTDTQYF

V gene: TRBV7-3
J gene: TRBJ2-1
CDR3 protein: CASSPPGPAYNEQFF

V gene: TRBV13
J gene: TRBJ2-1
CDR3 protein: CASSLGRGLYNEQFF

V gene: TRBV5-6
J gene: TRBJ1-4
CDR3 protein: CASSRGAGYEKLFF

V gene: TRBV9
J gene: TRBJ2-3
CDR3 protein: CASSKAGTSTDTQYF

V gene: TRBV4-3
J gene: TRBJ1-1
CDR3 protein: CASSQQGALNTEAFF

V gene: TRBV7-2
J gene: TRBJ1-1
CDR3 protein: CASSLTENTEAFF

V gene: TRBV7-2
J gene: TRBJ2-1
CDR3 protein: CASSLSVPNNEQFF

V gene: TRBV27
J gene: TRBJ2-7
CDR3 protein: CASSHNSYEQYF

V gene: TRBV30
J gene: TRBJ2-7
CDR3 protein: CAWSVRIDRNEQYF

V gene: TRBV15
J gene: TRBJ2-1
CDR3 protein: CATSRTLGGFYNEQFF

V gene: TRBV13
J gene: TRBJ2-7
CDR3 protein: CASSLAGASGVYEQYF

V gene: TRBV19
J gene: TRBJ2-1
CDR3 protein: CASSIWADRVYDEQFF

V gene: TRBV2
J gene: TRBJ2-1
CDR3 protein: CASRGTGWSYNEQFF

V gene: TRBV5-4
J gene: TRBJ2-7
CDR3 protein: CASSLGLAGDPYEQYF

V gene: TRBV19
J gene: TRBJ2-7
CDR3 protein: CASSPGREVYEQYF

V gene: TRBV9
J gene: TRBJ2-7
CDR3 protein: CASSVTSGAVGEQYF

V gene: TRBV7-9
J gene: TRBJ2-3
CDR3 protein: CASSVRTSGGSDTQYF

V gene: TRBV28
J gene: TRBJ1-2
CDR3 protein: CASTDSTPYYGYTF

V gene: TRBV11-2
J gene: TRBJ2-1
CDR3 protein: CASSGTVFHNEQFF

V gene: TRBV29-1
J gene: TRBJ1-1
CDR3 protein: CSVERRYRGLDWENTEAFF

V gene: TRBV10-3
J gene: TRBJ2-2
CDR3 protein: CAISGRGGTGELFF

V gene: TRBV11-3
J gene: TRBJ1-2
CDR3 protein: CASSPLFGSTWVGMIF

V gene: TRBV10-3
J gene: TRBJ2-1
CDR3 protein: CAISESGSGRYEQFF